This T cell receptor (beta chain) was identified in a study of shared clonotypes between healthy human individuals. Study-level information: CD4 naive cells filled three plates per donor, CD4 memory three, CD8 naive two and CD8 memory one.

Assay: immunoSEQ multiplex PCR; the TCRdb copy retains only in-frame clones and omits some. The data show 2,500,000 or so clones, roughly 93% seen once. The ends were cut back, 2 bases at V and 3 bases at J, with 18 bases in the middle. The CDR3 loop spans 17 amino acids. The germline V gene encodes CDR1 SGHAT and CDR2 FQNNGV. The clonotype originates from a man between 18 and 29 years old in good health. Some clones in this sample may be carry-over from other donors' samples. This rearrangement joins TRBV11-2 to TRBJ2-3; no reliable D call. Sequences were obtained from naive CD4+ T cells from PBMCs. Subset of the sample: CD45RA+ positively selected. The CDR3 protein is CASSLYSRSLSTDTQYF. The DNA of the CDR3 is TGTGCCAGCAGCTTATATTCACGGAGTCTTAGTACAGATACGCAGTATTTT.